This TCR beta chain was identified in a study of blood T cell repertoires in COVID-19. Study details: The samples span acute and convalescent COVID-19 from the United States, Italy and Spain. In each case, the material was cDNA or gDNA derived from T cells, B-cell-depleted T cells, or PBMCs.

Original processing methods: Reference gene primer amplification gave nucleated cell count estimates. Sequencing used immunoSEQ multiplex PCR; TCRdb keeps in-frame clones, though not all of them. V and J calls and clone size come straight from that table; D and trimming were deduced from the DNA. The sample lists about 73,000 clones, 65% to 85% seen once, with around 5% in the top ten. The CDR3 contains 19 residues. Germline V gives CDR1 SNHLY, CDR2 FYNNEI. J was trimmed by 2 bases and V by 4 bases; bases with no gene match: 12. The chain recombines TRBV2 with TRBJ2-3; 13 positions match TRBD2. Specimen: peripheral blood. The clonotype originates from a man in his fifties or sixties with active COVID-19. The CDR3 spells CASSGGLAGERGFTDTQYF. The CDR3, as DNA: TGTGCCAGCAGTGGAGGACTAGCGGGGGAGAGGGGCTTCACAGATACGCAGTATTTT.